The subject of this entry is one T cell receptor beta chain. The sample originates from a study of control samples from healthy donors and cancer patients. The V gene lost 5 bases and the J gene lost 0 bases, with 8 bases spanning the gap. Germline V lookup: CDR1 LNHDA, CDR2 SQIVND (reference sequence). The CDR3 loop spans 14 amino acids. The protocol was immunoSEQ multiplex PCR, while the TCRdb copy is restricted to in-frame clones and leaves out a portion. This table has about 130,000 clones, 75% to 95% appearing once. The sequenced sample was blood. The TCR originated in a man aged 40-49 years in good health. The V and J genes are TRBV19 and TRBJ1-3; D is unclear. The CDR3 reads CASSESRSGNTIYF. The DNA of the CDR3 is TGTGCCAGTAGTGAATCACGCTCTGGAAACACCATATATTTT.